This T cell receptor (beta chain) appears in the sequencing data of a study of beta chain features in type 1 diabetes. For the study at large: The study found patients and healthy donors alike in age, gender and cell yields. Broader study findings: VDJ junctions sequenced from type 1 diabetes patients showed fewer insertions and more deletions. Moderate yet significant TCRB CDR3 shortening was seen in Type 1 diabetes patients in all four CD4+ subsets.

Sorting based on CD45RO/CCR7/CD25/CD127/CD95/CD27 separated CD4+ naive, central memory, regulatory and stem cell-like memory cells. As concerns this clone: Its antigen is not identified.

V dropped 6 bases and J dropped 2 bases, with 20 bases sitting between them. CDR3 length: 16 amino acids. CDR1 MGHDK and CDR2 SYGVNS come from the germline V gene. As every portion of the isolated RNA was reverse transcribed, the sequencing read expressed TCRB transcripts. The repertoire was sequenced with immunoSEQ multiplex PCR; TCRdb's copy has only in-frame clones and lacks some. This table holds 600,000 to 700,000 clones, 9.5% to 15% found once. The sample consisted of naive CD4+ T cells from blood. This sequence was found in a young man with type 1 diabetes. The V and J genes are TRBV25-1 and TRBJ2-7, with no clear D. The CDR3 spells CASSADSNGEAYEQYF. CDR3 DNA: TGTGCCAGCAGCGCCGACTCCAACGGAGAAGCCTACGAGCAGTACTTC.